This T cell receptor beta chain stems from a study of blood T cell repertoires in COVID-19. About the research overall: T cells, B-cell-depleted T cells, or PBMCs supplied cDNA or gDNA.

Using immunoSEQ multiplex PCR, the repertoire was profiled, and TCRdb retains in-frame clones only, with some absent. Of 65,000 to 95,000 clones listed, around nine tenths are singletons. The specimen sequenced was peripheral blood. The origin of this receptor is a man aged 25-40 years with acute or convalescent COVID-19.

CDR3 in amino acids: CASSQPQGAGDYGYTF. CDR3 bases: TGTGCCAGCAGTCAACCTCAGGGGGCGGGCGACTATGGCTACACCTTC. The rearrangement uses TRBV28 and TRBJ1-2, with TRBD1 identical over 8 bases. The CDR3 contains 16 residues. The J segment lost 3 bases and the V segment lost 5 bases, leaving 11 bases of the junction unmatched. Germline CDR1 reads MDHEN; CDR2 reads SYDVKM.